These 15 T cell receptor beta chains share one sample of origin, sequenced in a study of CD8 T cells in Susac syndrome. Random hexamers were used to reverse transcribe roughly 0.45 to 1 ug of RNA. Via MiXCR, TCRdb re-called the immunoSEQ multiplex PCR reads, giving one row per CDR3 protein. The sample holds approximately 200,000 distinct CDR3 sequences, 80% to 95% seen once. The sample comprised CD8+ T cells from PBMCs. The receptors originated from a human donor with multiple sclerosis.

The V call is TRBV14, the J call TRBJ2-2, with no clear D. Germline V gene sequence: CDR1 SGHDN, CDR2 FVKESK. There are 16 residues in the CDR3. Trimming shortened V by 0 bases and J by 4 bases, and 12 bases separated the two germline ends. CDR3 coding DNA: TGTGCCAGCAGCCAAGATAGGAACAGCCGCACCGGGGAGCTGTTTTTT. It specifies CASSQDRNSRTGELFF.

The V and J genes are TRBV9 and TRBJ1-6, with 8 positions matching TRBD1. The length of the CDR3 is 16 residues. Germline V gene data show CDR1 as SGDLS and CDR2 as YYNGEE. Unmatched junction bases numbered 10, after V lost 3 bases and J lost 8 bases. The DNA of the CDR3 is TGTGCCAGCAGCGAGCAGGCAGGGGGCATTGATTCACCCCTCCACTTT. Residues: CASSEQAGGIDSPLHF.

This chain uses TRBV19 with TRBJ2-1; TRBD1 might be the D (5 bases). V shed 7 bases and J shed 15 bases, with 16 bases lying between them. CDR3 length equals 11 residues. CDR1 is LNHDA and CDR2 is SQIVND in the germline V gene (reference sequence). The CDR3 is CASTPGLGTFF. DNA for the CDR3: TGTGCCAGTACCCCAGGGCTAGGAACGTTCTTC.

V is TRBV4-3 and J is TRBJ2-1; a weak D match, TRBD1 (5 bases). This CDR3 is 13 amino acids long. V was trimmed by 3 bases and J by 9 bases, leaving 12 bases between them. CDR1 is LGHNA, CDR2 YSLEER, per germline. The CDR3 region is CASSHTGRGEQFF. The CDR3 DNA is TGCGCCAGCAGCCATACAGGCCGAGGTGAGCAGTTCTTC.

V and J are TRBV7-9 and TRBJ1-2; no reliable D call. The V end was cut by 5 bases, the J end by 0 bases, with 13 bases between. The CDR3 totals 15 residues. Germline V lookup: CDR1 SEHNR, CDR2 FQNEAQ (reference sequence). CDR3 nucleotides: TGTGCCAGCAGCCTCGGGCCGGGTTCTAACTATGGCTACACCTTC. Encoded protein: CASSLGPGSNYGYTF.

This rearrangement joins TRBV19 to TRBJ2-1, with D perhaps being TRBD1 or TRBD2 (5 bases each). V was cut by 7 bases and J by 1 base, with 14 bases left in between. Germline V CDR1 and CDR2: LNHDA, SQIVND (reference sequence). The CDR3 length is 15 residues. The CDR3 DNA reads as TGTGCCAGTACCCTCGAGGGGAATTCCTACAATGAGCAGTTCTTC. It specifies CASTLEGNSYNEQFF. The variable domain in full, with the rest retrieved from reference TRBV19 and TRBJ2-1, is DGGITQSPKYLFRKEGQNVTLSCEQNLNHDAMYWYRQDPGQGLRLIYYSQIVNDFQKGDIAEGYSVSREKKESFPLTVTSAQKNPTAFYLCASTLEGNSYNEQFFGPGTRLTVL.

The chain links TRBV27 to TRBJ2-3; no reliable D call. The CDR3 sequence is 15 residues long. V was clipped by 7 bases and J by 5 bases, with 19 bases between them. Germline V CDR1 and CDR2: MNHEY, SMNVEV (reference sequence). The CDR3, as DNA: TGTGCCAGCAAAGCGTCTCCCGCATTCGGAGATACGCAGTATTTT. Residues: CASKASPAFGDTQYF.

The rearrangement links TRBV5-6 to TRBJ1-3; 7 positions agree with TRBD1. CDR1 SGHDT and CDR2 YYEEEE come from the germline V gene. J was trimmed by 2 bases and V by 2 bases; bases with no gene match: 1. The CDR3 totals 14 residues. The CDR3 loop reads CASSFDRAGNTIYF. As DNA, the CDR3 is TGTGCCAGCAGCTTCGACAGGGCTGGAAACACCATATATTTT.

The chain links TRBV12-3 or TRBV12-4 to TRBJ2-1; 8 bases map to TRBD1. The CDR3 loop spans 15 amino acids. With 7 bases clipped from V and 3 bases from J, the junction kept 8 bases outside the gene matches. CDR3 sequence (DNA): TGTGCCAGCAATTCGCCGGGACAGGTCTACAATGAGCAGTTCTTC. It encodes CASNSPGQVYNEQFF.

This chain uses TRBV5-1 with TRBJ2-1, with 11 bases aligning to TRBD1. CDR3 length: 15 residues. CDR1 is SGHRS and CDR2 is YFSETQ in the germline V gene. Losses at the gene ends were 2 bases for V and 4 bases for J; bases not matched to a gene: 2. The CDR3 DNA reads TGCGCCAGCAGCTTCCGGGACAGGGGGTACAATGAGCAGTTCTTC. The encoded protein is CASSFRDRGYNEQFF.

The chain has TRBV2 and TRBJ1-3; D is uncertain. This CDR3 has 11 amino acids. V shed 11 bases and J shed 6 bases, with 11 bases lying between them. Germline CDR1 and CDR2: SNHLY and FYNNEI. The CDR3 DNA is TGTGCCCGGACGCTCGAAAACACCATATATTTT. Its protein is CARTLENTIYF.

CDR3: CASSLLAFLGGGNNEQFF. In nucleotides, the CDR3 is TGTGCCAGCAGTTTACTAGCTTTCTTAGGCGGGGGGAACAATGAGCAGTTCTTC. V usage is TRBV12-3 or TRBV12-4 and J usage is TRBJ2-1, with 8 bases identical to TRBD2. The CDR3 has 18 amino acids. J was trimmed by 5 bases and V by 2 bases; bases with no gene match: 14.

V usage is TRBV6-1 and J usage is TRBJ2-4; the D is unclear. The CDR3 has 15 amino acids. V dropped 2 bases and J dropped 0 bases, with 8 bases sitting between them. Germline CDR1 and CDR2: MNHNS and SASEGT. CDR3 amino acids: CASSEFPPAKNIQYF. The CDR3, as DNA: TGTGCCAGCAGTGAATTTCCCCCAGCCAAAAACATTCAGTACTTC.

This rearrangement joins TRBV4-1 to TRBJ2-7; possibly TRBD1 for D (6 bases). Trimming shortened V by 5 bases and J by 0 bases, and 11 bases separated the two germline ends. The CDR3 runs to 14 residues. Germline CDR1 and CDR2: MGHRA and YSYEKL. CDR3 sequence (DNA): TGCGCCAGCAGCACAACAGGGAGCTCCTACGAGCAGTACTTC. Translating gives CASSTTGSSYEQYF.

The rearrangement links TRBV11-2 to TRBJ2-7, with TRBD2 matching over 10 bases. In germline, CDR1 is SGHAT, CDR2 FQNNGV. Trimming cost V 5 bases and J 1 base; bases outside gene matches: 5. The CDR3 totals 15 residues. The CDR3 coding sequence is TGTGCCAGCAGCCTTGAACTAGCGGGATCCTACGAGCAGTACTTC. It is translated as CASSLELAGSYEQYF.